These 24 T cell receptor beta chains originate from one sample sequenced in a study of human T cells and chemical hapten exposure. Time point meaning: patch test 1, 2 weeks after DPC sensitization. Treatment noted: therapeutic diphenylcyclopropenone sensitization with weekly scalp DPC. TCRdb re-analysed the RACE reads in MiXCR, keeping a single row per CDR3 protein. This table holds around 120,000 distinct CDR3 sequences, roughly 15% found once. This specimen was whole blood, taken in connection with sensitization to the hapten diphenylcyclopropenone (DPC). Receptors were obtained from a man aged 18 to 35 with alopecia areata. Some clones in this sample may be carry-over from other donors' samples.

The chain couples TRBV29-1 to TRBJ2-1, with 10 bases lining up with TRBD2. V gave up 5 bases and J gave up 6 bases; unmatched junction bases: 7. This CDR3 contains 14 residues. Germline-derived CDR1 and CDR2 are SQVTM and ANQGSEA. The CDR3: CSVRSGGAINEQFF. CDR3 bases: TGCAGCGTTAGGAGCGGGGGGGCCATCAATGAGCAGTTCTTC.

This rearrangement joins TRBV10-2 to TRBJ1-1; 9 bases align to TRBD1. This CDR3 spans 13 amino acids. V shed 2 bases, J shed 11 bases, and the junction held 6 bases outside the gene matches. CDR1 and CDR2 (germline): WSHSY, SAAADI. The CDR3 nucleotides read TGCGCCAGCAGTGAGATGGGACAGGGATACGCTTTCTTT. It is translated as CASSEMGQGYAFF.

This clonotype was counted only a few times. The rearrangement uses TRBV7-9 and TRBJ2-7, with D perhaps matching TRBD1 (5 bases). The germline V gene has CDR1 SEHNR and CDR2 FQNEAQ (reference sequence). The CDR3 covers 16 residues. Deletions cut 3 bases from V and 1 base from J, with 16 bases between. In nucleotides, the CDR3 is TGTGCCAGCAGCTTTGAAGGAAGGGGTTCTTCCTACGAGCAGTACTTC. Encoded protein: CASSFEGRGSSYEQYF.

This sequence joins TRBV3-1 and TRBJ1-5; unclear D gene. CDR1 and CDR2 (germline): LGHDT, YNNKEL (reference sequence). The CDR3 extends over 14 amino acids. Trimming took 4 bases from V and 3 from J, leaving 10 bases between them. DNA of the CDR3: TGTGCCAGCAGCCCCCTGGGCTTCAATCAGCCCCAGCATTTT. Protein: CASSPLGFNQPQHF.

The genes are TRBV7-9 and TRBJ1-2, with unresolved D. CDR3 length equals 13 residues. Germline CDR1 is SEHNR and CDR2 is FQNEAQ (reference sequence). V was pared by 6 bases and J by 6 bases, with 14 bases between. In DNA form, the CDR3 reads TGTGCCAGCAGTCCAGATCTTGGTGATGGCTACACCTTC. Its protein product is CASSPDLGDGYTF.

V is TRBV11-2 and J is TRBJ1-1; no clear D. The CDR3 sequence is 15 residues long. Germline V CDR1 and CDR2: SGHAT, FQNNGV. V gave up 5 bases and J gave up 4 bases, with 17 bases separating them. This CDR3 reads CASSARRVGSTEAFF. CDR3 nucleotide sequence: TGTGCCAGCAGCGCCAGACGGGTCGGGAGCACTGAAGCTTTCTTT.

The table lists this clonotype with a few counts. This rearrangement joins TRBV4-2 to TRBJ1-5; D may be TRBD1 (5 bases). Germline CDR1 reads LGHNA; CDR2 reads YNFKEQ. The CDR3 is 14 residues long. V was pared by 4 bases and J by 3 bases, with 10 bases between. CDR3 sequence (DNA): TGTGCCAGCAGCCGAGACAGACTCAATCAGCCCCAGCATTTT. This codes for CASSRDRLNQPQHF.

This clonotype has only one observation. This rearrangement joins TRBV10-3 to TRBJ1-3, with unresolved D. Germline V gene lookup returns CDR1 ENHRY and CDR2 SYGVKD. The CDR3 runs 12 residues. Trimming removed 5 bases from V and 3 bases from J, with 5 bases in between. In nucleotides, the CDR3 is TGTGCCATCAGTTCGGGTGGAAACACCATATATTTT. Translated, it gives CAISSGGNTIYF.

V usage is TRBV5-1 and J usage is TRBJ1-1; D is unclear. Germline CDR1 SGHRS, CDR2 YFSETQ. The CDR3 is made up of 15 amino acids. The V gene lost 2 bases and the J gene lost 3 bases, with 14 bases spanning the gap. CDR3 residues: CASSLNSRPDTEAFF. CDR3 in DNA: TGCGCCAGCAGCTTAAATTCGAGACCGGACACTGAAGCTTTCTTT.

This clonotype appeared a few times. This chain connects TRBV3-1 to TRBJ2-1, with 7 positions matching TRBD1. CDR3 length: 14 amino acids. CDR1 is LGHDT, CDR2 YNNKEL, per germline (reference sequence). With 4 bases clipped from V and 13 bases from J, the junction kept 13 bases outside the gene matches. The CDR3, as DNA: TGTGCCAGCAGCCCCAATCCTCGACAGGGAAGCCAGTTCTTC. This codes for CASSPNPRQGSQFF.

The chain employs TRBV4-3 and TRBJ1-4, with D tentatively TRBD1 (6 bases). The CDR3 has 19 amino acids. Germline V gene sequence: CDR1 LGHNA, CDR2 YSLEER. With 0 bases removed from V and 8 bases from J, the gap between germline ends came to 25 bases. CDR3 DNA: TGCGCCAGCAGCCAAGATTCCCTCAAGGTGGGGGGCCTCGAAGAAAAACTGTTTTTT. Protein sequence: CASSQDSLKVGGLEEKLFF.

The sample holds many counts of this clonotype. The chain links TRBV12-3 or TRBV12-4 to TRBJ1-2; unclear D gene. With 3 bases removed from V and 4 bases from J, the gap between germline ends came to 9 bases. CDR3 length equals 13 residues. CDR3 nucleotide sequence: TGTGCCAGCAGTTTTGGGGTTGGCTATGGCTACACCTTC. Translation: CASSFGVGYGYTF.

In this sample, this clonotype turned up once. The CDR3, as DNA: TGTGCCAGCAGCACCGAGACAGGGGAACTAGCCAAAAACATTCAGTACTTC. Protein sequence: CASSTETGELAKNIQYF. The rearrangement links TRBV9 to TRBJ2-4; 8 bases match TRBD1. The length of the CDR3 is 17 residues. Trimming removed 4 bases from V and 0 bases from J; junction bases left unmatched: 9. Per germline, CDR1 SGDLS and CDR2 YYNGEE. Filled out from reference TRBV9 and TRBJ2-4, the complete variable domain reads DSGVTQTPKHLITATGQRVTLRCSPRSGDLSVYWYQQSLDQGLQFLIQYYNGEERAKGNILERFSAQQFPDLHSELNLSSLELGDSALYFCASSTETGELAKNIQYFGAGTRLSVL.

CDR3 in DNA: TGCGCCAGCAGCTTGGAAGACAGCTCTAATGAAAAACTGTTTTTT. This encodes CASSLEDSSNEKLFF. The chain uses TRBV5-1 and TRBJ1-4; a possible D gene is TRBD1 (5 bases). The V end was cut by 0 bases, the J end by 3 bases, with 9 bases between. The CDR3 has 15 residues. Looked up from germline, CDR1 is SGHRS and CDR2 is YFSETQ. The entire variable domain, with the rest obtained from reference TRBV5-1 and TRBJ1-4, is as follows: KAGVTQTPRYLIKTRGQQVTLSCSPISGHRSVSWYQQTPGQGLQFLFEYFSETQRNKGNFPGRFSGRQFSNSRSEMNVSTLELGDSALYLCASSLEDSSNEKLFFGSGTQLSVL.

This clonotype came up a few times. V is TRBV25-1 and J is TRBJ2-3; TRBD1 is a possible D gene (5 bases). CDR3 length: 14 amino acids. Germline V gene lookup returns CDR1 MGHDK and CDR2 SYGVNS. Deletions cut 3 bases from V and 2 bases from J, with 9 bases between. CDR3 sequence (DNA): TGTGCCAGCAGTGAGCAGGGATCCACAGATACGCAGTATTTT. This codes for CASSEQGSTDTQYF.

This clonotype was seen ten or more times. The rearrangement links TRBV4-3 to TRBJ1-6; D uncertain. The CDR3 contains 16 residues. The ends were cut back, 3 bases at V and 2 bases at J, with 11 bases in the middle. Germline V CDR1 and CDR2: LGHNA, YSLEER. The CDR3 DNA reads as TGCGCCAGCAGCCACGCCAAGGGTGCCTATAATTCACCCCTCCACTTT. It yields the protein CASSHAKGAYNSPLHF.

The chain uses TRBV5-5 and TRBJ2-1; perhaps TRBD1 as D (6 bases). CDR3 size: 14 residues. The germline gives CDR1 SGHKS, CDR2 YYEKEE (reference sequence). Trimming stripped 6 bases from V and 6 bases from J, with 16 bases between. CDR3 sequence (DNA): TGTGCCAGCATCCCACAGGGAAAGGGCAATGAGCAGTTCTTC. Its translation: CASIPQGKGNEQFF. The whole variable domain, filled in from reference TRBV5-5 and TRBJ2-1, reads DAGVTQSPTHLIKTRGQQVTLRCSPISGHKSVSWYQQVLGQGPQFIFQYYEKEERGRGNFPDRFSARQFPNYSSELNVNALLLGDSALYLCASIPQGKGNEQFFGPGTRLTVL.

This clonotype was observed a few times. CDR3 nucleotides: TGCGCCAGCAGCTTGGCCGCGGACAGGACCTACGAGCAGTACTTC. Translated: CASSLAADRTYEQYF. The chain couples TRBV5-1 to TRBJ2-7; TRBD1 agrees at 7 bases. The CDR3 extends over 15 amino acids. Germline V lookup: CDR1 SGHRS, CDR2 YFSETQ. Trimming removed 0 bases from V and 2 bases from J; junction bases left unmatched: 5.

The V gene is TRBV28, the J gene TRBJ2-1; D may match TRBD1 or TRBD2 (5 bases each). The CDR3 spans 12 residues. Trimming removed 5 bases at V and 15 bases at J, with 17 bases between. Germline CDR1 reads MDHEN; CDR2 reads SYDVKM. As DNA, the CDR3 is TGTGCCAGCAGTCTAACCGGGACCGGAGGGTTCTTC. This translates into CASSLTGTGGFF.

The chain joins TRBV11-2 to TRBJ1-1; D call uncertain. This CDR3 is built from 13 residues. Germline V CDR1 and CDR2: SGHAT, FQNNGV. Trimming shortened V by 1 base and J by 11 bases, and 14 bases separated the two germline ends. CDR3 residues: CASSLVYRQLAFF. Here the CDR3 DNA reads TGTGCCAGCAGCTTAGTCTACCGGCAGCTTGCTTTCTTT.

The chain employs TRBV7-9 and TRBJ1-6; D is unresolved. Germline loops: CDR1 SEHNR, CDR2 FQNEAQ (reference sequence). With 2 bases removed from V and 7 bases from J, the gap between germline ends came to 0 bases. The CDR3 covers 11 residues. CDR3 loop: CASSLNSPLHF. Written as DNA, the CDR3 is TGTGCCAGCAGCTTAAATTCACCCCTCCACTTT.

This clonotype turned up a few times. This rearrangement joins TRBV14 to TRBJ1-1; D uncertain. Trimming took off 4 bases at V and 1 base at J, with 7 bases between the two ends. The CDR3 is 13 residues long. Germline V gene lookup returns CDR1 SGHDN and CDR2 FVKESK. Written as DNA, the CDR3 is TGTGCCAGCAGCCGGACGGAGAACACTGAAGCTTTCTTT. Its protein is CASSRTENTEAFF.

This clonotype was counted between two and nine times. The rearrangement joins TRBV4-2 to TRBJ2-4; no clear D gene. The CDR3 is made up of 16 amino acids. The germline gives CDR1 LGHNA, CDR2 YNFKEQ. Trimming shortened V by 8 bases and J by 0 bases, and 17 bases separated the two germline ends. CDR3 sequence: CASANFGVLAKNIQYF. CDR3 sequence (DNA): TGTGCCAGCGCTAACTTTGGGGTATTAGCCAAAAACATTCAGTACTTC.

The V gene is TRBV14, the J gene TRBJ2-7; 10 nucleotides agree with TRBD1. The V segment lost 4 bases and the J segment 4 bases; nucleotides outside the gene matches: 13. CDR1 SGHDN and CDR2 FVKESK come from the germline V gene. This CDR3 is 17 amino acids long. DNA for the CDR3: TGTGCCAGCAGCCCTCTCTCCTTGGGACAGGGGATGTACGAGCAGTACTTC. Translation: CASSPLSLGQGMYEQYF. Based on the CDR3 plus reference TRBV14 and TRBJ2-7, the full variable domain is EAGVTQFPSHSVIEKGQTVTLRCDPISGHDNLYWYRRVMGKEIKFLLHFVKESKQDESGMPNNRFLAERTGGTYSTLKVQPAELEDSGVYFCASSPLSLGQGMYEQYFGPGTRLTVT.